This T cell receptor (beta chain) was recorded in a study of beta chain features in type 1 diabetes. All of the isolated RNA was reverse transcribed, so expressed TCRB transcripts were sequenced. The repertoire was sequenced with immunoSEQ multiplex PCR; TCRdb's copy has only in-frame clones and lacks some. The table shows under 90,000 clones, with 25% to 35% occurring only once. The CDR3 extends over 12 amino acids. V lost 1 base, J lost 11 bases, and 10 bases lay in between. Germline V CDR1 and CDR2: SGHDN, FVKESK. Sequencing was performed on stem cell memory CD4+ T cells from blood. This TCR came from a woman in her late teens or twenties in good health. The chain has TRBV14 and TRBJ2-3; no definite D call. CDR3 bases: TGTGCCAGCAGCCAAGGCGGCAGCATGCAGTATTTT. It encodes CASSQGGSMQYF.